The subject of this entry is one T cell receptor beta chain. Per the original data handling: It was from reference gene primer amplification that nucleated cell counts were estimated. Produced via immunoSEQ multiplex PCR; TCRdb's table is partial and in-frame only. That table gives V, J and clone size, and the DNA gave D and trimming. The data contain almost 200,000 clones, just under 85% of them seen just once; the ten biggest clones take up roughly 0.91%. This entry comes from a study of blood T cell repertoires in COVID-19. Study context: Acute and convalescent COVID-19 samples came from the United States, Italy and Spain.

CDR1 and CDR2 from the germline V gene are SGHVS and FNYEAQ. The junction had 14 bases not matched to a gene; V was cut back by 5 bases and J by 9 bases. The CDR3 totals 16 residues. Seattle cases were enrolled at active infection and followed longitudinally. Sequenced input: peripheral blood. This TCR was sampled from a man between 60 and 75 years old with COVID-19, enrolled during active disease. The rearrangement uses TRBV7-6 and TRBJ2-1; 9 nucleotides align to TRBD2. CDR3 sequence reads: CASSPGAKREVGEQFF. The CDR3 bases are TGTGCCAGCAGCCCGGGGGCAAAGCGGGAGGTCGGTGAGCAGTTCTTC.